The TCR beta chain under discussion was sequenced for a study of shared clonotypes between healthy human individuals (dated by TCRdb to 2018 to 2021). As for the study more broadly: The cohort comprised a couple of women and three men aged 18 to 49 years. Blood TCR repertoires of five healthy adults were deeply sequenced to estimate repertoire size and the extent of clonotype sharing between individuals. Each donor's leukapheresis produced roughly between roughly 0.85 and 9 billion PBMCs. To increase sequencing depth and limit assay-specific biases, TCR repertoire library preparation and sequencing were carried out by different laboratories using diverse techniques. Per donor, three plates each were used for CD4 naive and CD4 memory, two for CD8 naive, and one for CD8 memory.

Clipping removes 2 bases from V and 3 bases from J, with 8 as the unmatched junction base count. The CDR3 contains 15 residues, cysteine and phenylalanine counted. This entry keeps only the CDR3 DNA: 45 bases, framed from base 1. The CDR1 and CDR2 encoded by the germline V gene are SGHRS and YFSETQ. Paper-wide results and their limitations: Naive subsets generally had larger estimated clonotype richness than memory subsets did. Incomplete sequencing was indicated by rarefaction of sorted-subset datasets, despite the large sequencing depth. Sharing across several donors was observed for approximately 4.6% of naive CD4, 3% to 4% of naive CD8, 2% to 2.5% of memory CD4, and less than 0.45% of memory CD8 clonotypes. Sampling was restricted to blood, and TCR repertoires in tissue are likely to differ from TCR repertoires in blood. Pairwise subsampling indicated that sequencing depth was expected to affect the degree of clonotype sharing among donors. The small number of donors limited the genetic and exposure-history diversity represented. Compared with non-shared clonotypes, clonotypes shared by all four sorted-subset donors had higher generation probabilities.

For the CD8 naive samples, CD45RO-negative cells were positively selected for CCR7, yielding a CD45RA+CCR7+ population from which TemRA cells were excluded. Donors were healthy HIV-negative adults with no recently reported acute infections or vaccinations. Every donor was a Caucasian adult living in Nashville, Tennessee, USA. Blood was collected by leukapheresis, and PBMCs were isolated by Ficoll-Histopaque density gradient centrifugation and then cryopreserved in liquid nitrogen vapor phase. Analytical flow cytometry was used to check the purity and quantity of each magnetically sorted T cell population. Genomic DNA was isolated from every sorted fraction and measured by UV absorbance on a Nanodrop 2000c. This clone has just one count. The target of this receptor is not known. No much larger clone exists at a distance of one base, and base qualities are not known. Using the deep immunoSEQ assay, TCR CDR3 regions were amplified from genomic DNA by multiplex PCR. Genomic DNA extracted from each cell subset was distributed evenly over all wells of several immunoSEQ 96-well plates, and each plate served as one replicate. For sorted subsets, each replicate PCR was loaded with approximately 190 ng genomic DNA, equivalent to about 30,000 T cell genomes. Purified libraries were measured with a Qubit 3.0 fluorometer, size-checked on a Bioanalyzer 2100, and measured again with the KAPA Library Quantification kit. Every immunoSEQ 96-well plate was sequenced on a separate single-read 150-cycle Illumina NextSeq 550 flow cell. In the paper's pipeline: Because only junctional sequences without quality scores were contained in the immunoSEQ output, filtering matching that applied to full-length reads could not be performed. To assign V/J genes and CDR3, sequences were annotated using PyIR, a Python wrapper for IgBLAST v1.9, with IMGT germline references. Reads with weak V/J assignments (E-value above 1e-6), missing CDR3, stop codons, out-of-frame junctions, or ambiguous translated residues were removed. A V3J clonotype was defined by an identical inferred V gene, J gene, and CDR3 amino acid sequence. To compute the percentage overlap between repertoires, the number of shared unique clonotypes was divided by the size of the smaller repertoire. Repertoire richness was assessed with RTK rarefaction, the Chao1 estimator, and Recon v2.1 estimates of unobserved clonotypes. Generation probabilities for all TCRbeta clonotypes obtained by the gDNA method from four donors were computed using OLGA. TCRdb re-hosts the immuneACCESS table, in-frame sequences only. Its copies lack some clones; in the studies checked, an unresolved V gene accounts for under half of them, and the cause for the rest is not known. That table is the source of V, J and clone size, and D and trimming were worked out from the DNA. The sample includes roughly 850,000 clones, with approximately 96% observed a single time. Of the sample, under 0.25% falls within the top ten clones.

The sequenced material came from naive CD8+ T cells sorted from blood. The sample's cell subset or site label, decoded: CD45RA+CCR7+. The chain couples TRBV5-1 to TRBJ2-7; 7 of the junction bases match TRBD1. The clonotype comes from a man aged 30 to 45 in good health. CDR3 sequence: CASSLVQGSVYEQYF. The DNA sequence is given as TGCGCCAGCAGCTTAGTACAGGGGTCGGTCTACGAGCAGTACTTC.